The 20 T cell receptor beta chains given below trace back to one sample, sequenced in a study of early stage breast cancer tumors. Repertoires were generated with immunoSEQ multiplex PCR, while TCRdb's copy carries only in-frame clones and drops some. This table holds roughly 56,000 clones, roughly 80% found once. Sequencing was done on a sample of blood. The receptors originated from a person in their thirties with breast cancer.

V is TRBV10-3 and J is TRBJ1-5, with D possibly being TRBD1 (6 bases). The CDR3 extends over 15 amino acids. V gave up 0 bases and J gave up 6 bases, with 12 bases separating them. Looked up from germline, CDR1 is ENHRY and CDR2 is SYGVKD. The CDR3: CAISESGGGVQPQHF. CDR3 in DNA: TGTGCCATCAGTGAGTCGGGGGGGGGCGTTCAGCCCCAGCATTTT.

There are a few counts of this clone. The chain links TRBV19 to TRBJ1-2, with no clear D. V lost 3 bases and J 8 bases, leaving 19 bases between the germline ends. Germline V lookup: CDR1 LNHDA, CDR2 SQIVND (reference sequence). This CDR3 is built from 15 residues. The CDR3 DNA is TGTGCCAGTAGTATTAGGACGAGCTCGACCACGGGCTACACCTTC. Translated, it gives CASSIRTSSTTGYTF.

The chain has TRBV25-1 and TRBJ1-3; unclear D gene. Germline V gene data show CDR1 as MGHDK and CDR2 as SYGVNS. Deletions cut 1 base from V and 0 bases from J, with 7 bases between. This CDR3 spans 15 amino acids. CDR3 protein: CASSEFRGSGNTIYF. CDR3 DNA sequence: TGTGCCAGCAGTGAATTTCGGGGCTCTGGAAACACCATATATTTT.

This clone came up a few times. The chain has TRBV19 and TRBJ2-7; 11 bases are a match to TRBD1. The germline V gene has CDR1 LNHDA and CDR2 SQIVND (reference sequence). The CDR3 extends over 13 amino acids. V was clipped by 8 bases and J by 1 base; unmatched bases: 1. DNA of the CDR3: TGTGCCAGTGGACAGGGGGCATCCTACGAGCAGTACTTC. As protein: CASGQGASYEQYF.

The rearrangement uses TRBV5-8 and TRBJ1-2; perhaps TRBD1 as D (6 bases). Germline lookup yields CDR1 SGHTS and CDR2 YDEGEE. V lost 4 bases, J lost 8 bases, and 15 bases lay in between. The CDR3 runs to 13 residues. CDR3 DNA: TGTGCCAGCAGCCCCCGGGCAGGGGAAGGCTACACCTTC. Translated, it gives CASSPRAGEGYTF.

This CDR3 is CASSWGGPNTEAFF. CDR3 bases: TGTGCCAGCAGTTGGGGGGGCCCGAACACTGAAGCTTTCTTT. V usage is TRBV6-5 and J usage is TRBJ1-1, with D possibly matching TRBD1 (6 bases). V was shortened by 4 bases and J by 1 base, with 10 bases between the two germline ends. Germline V gene sequence: CDR1 MNHEY, CDR2 SVGAGI. The length of the CDR3 is 14 residues.

The CDR3, as DNA: TGTGCCAGTAGTCAGACGGGACTAGCCGGCGAGCAGTACTTC. As protein: CASSQTGLAGEQYF. The rearrangement uses TRBV19 and TRBJ2-7, with TRBD2 matching over 9 bases. V gave up 5 bases and J gave up 6 bases; unmatched junction bases: 8. From germline, CDR1 is LNHDA and CDR2 SQIVND (reference sequence). The CDR3 is made up of 14 amino acids.

The genes are TRBV7-2 and TRBJ2-1, with TRBD2 identical over 13 bases. This CDR3 is built from 16 residues. V shed 4 bases, J shed 6 bases, and the junction held 6 bases outside the gene matches. CDR1 is SGHTA, CDR2 FQGNSA, per germline. CDR3 DNA: TGTGCCAGCAGCTCCTCCGGGACTAGCGGGATCAATGAGCAGTTCTTC. This encodes CASSSSGTSGINEQFF.

The chain recombines TRBV7-6 with TRBJ2-3; perhaps TRBD2 as D (5 bases). This CDR3 contains 14 residues. Trimming removed 3 bases from V and 3 bases from J, with 10 bases in between. From germline, CDR1 is SGHVS and CDR2 FNYEAQ. CDR3 protein: CASSLGVRTDTQYF. The CDR3, as DNA: TGTGCCAGCAGCTTGGGAGTGAGGACAGATACGCAGTATTTT.

The chain recombines TRBV6-4 with TRBJ2-3, with 8 bases matching TRBD1. The CDR3 contains 15 residues. Germline CDR1 MRHNA, CDR2 SNTAGT. The J segment lost 5 bases and the V segment lost 2 bases, leaving 6 bases of the junction unmatched. The CDR3 nucleotides are TGTGCCAGCAGTGACGAGGGACAGGACCGAGATACGCAGTATTTT. The encoded protein is CASSDEGQDRDTQYF.

V usage is TRBV15 and J usage is TRBJ1-1; 7 bases align to TRBD1. V lost 3 bases and J lost 11; bases outside the gene matches: 15. This CDR3 has 15 amino acids. Germline loops: CDR1 LNHNV, CDR2 YYDKDF (reference sequence). CDR3: CATSSGFRQGKTAFF. The CDR3 DNA reads TGTGCCACCAGCAGTGGATTTCGACAGGGAAAGACGGCTTTCTTT. The full variable domain, completed using reference TRBV15 and TRBJ1-1, is DAMVIQNPRYQVTQFGKPVTLSCSQTLNHNVMYWYQQKSSQAPKLLFHYYDKDFNNEADTPDNFQSRRPNTSFCFLDIRSPGLGDTAMYLCATSSGFRQGKTAFFGQGTRLTVV.

There are a few counts of this clone. The rearrangement links TRBV7-9 to TRBJ1-1; 10 nucleotides match TRBD1. The length of the CDR3 is 14 residues. Germline loops: CDR1 SEHNR, CDR2 FQNEAQ (reference sequence). Losses at the gene ends were 5 bases for V and 4 bases for J; bases not matched to a gene: 4. The CDR3 DNA is TGTGCCAGCAGCCGACAGGGGGCGGGCACTGAAGCTTTCTTT. Protein: CASSRQGAGTEAFF.

The chain uses TRBV6-5 and TRBJ1-1; D is ambiguous. With 7 bases removed from V and 6 bases from J, the gap between germline ends came to 21 bases. Germline assignment: CDR1 MNHEY and CDR2 SVGAGI. The CDR3 runs to 15 residues. CDR3 sequence (DNA): TGTGCCAGCACCAACGGTCGGCCTATCGGTGCTGAAGCTTTCTTT. Amino acid sequence: CASTNGRPIGAEAFF.

The V and J genes are TRBV5-1 and TRBJ1-5; perhaps TRBD1 as D (6 bases). Germline V gene data show CDR1 as SGHRS and CDR2 as YFSETQ. V dropped 0 bases and J dropped 5 bases, with 6 bases sitting between them. The CDR3 totals 13 residues. The CDR3 bases are TGCGCCAGCAGCTTGGGGGGGCATCAGCCCCAGCATTTT. This encodes CASSLGGHQPQHF.

The table lists this clone with a count of one. This sequence joins TRBV5-4 and TRBJ1-1; D is unresolved. The CDR3 has 12 amino acids. Germline CDR1 and CDR2: SGHNT and YYREEE (reference sequence). V was trimmed by 1 base and J by 7 bases, leaving 8 bases between them. The DNA for the CDR3 is TGTGCCAGCAGCTTGACGGGAGTTGAAGCTTTCTTT. Protein sequence: CASSLTGVEAFF.

V and J are TRBV6-5 and TRBJ2-7, with no clear D. Trimming stripped 0 bases from V and 3 bases from J, with 12 bases between. This CDR3 has 15 amino acids. Germline V gene sequence: CDR1 MNHEY, CDR2 SVGAGI. CDR3 amino acids: CASSYSGSTFYEQYF. The CDR3 DNA follows: TGTGCCAGCAGTTACTCGGGATCCACATTCTACGAGCAGTACTTC.

There are a few counts of this clone. CDR3 sequence (DNA): TGCGCCAGCAGCCAAGCCGCCTTGGGAGGGACCTCCTACGAGCAGTACTTC. Translating it yields CASSQAALGGTSYEQYF. This chain joins TRBV4-1 and TRBJ2-7; 7 nucleotides align to TRBD2. The V gene end was trimmed by 1 base and the J gene end by 0 bases; junction bases not matched to a gene: 9. CDR3 length equals 17 residues. The germline V gene encodes CDR1 MGHRA and CDR2 YSYEKL.

This clone was counted a single time. This rearrangement joins TRBV7-9 to TRBJ1-4; 8 bases map to TRBD1. CDR1 is SEHNR, CDR2 FQNEAQ, per germline (reference sequence). The CDR3 sequence is 18 residues long. Trimming removed 5 bases from V and 5 bases from J; junction bases left unmatched: 16. CDR3: CASSPTGAQGFSNEKLFF. DNA for the CDR3: TGTGCCAGCAGCCCGACAGGGGCCCAGGGGTTTTCAAATGAAAAACTGTTTTTT.

The chain employs TRBV18 and TRBJ2-1; weak D call: TRBD2 (5 bases). Per germline, CDR1 KGHSH and CDR2 LQKENI. Trimming stripped 0 bases from V and 5 bases from J, with 5 bases between. This CDR3 is 13 amino acids long. CDR3 in amino acids: CASSPPGNNEQFF. The CDR3 DNA reads as TGTGCCAGCTCACCACCCGGGAACAATGAGCAGTTCTTC.

In its sample, this clone was seen a few times. The chain has TRBV10-1 and TRBJ2-1; 7 bases match TRBD2. This CDR3 region has 14 residues. Losses at the gene ends were 3 bases for V and 4 bases for J; bases not matched to a gene: 3. Germline CDR1 and CDR2: WNHNN and SYGVQD (reference sequence). The chain's CDR3 is CASSESGTYNEQFF. The CDR3 DNA reads TGCGCCAGCAGTGAAAGCGGGACGTACAATGAGCAGTTCTTC.